The clone carrying this T cell receptor beta chain was seen once. Sequenced by immunoSEQ multiplex PCR; TCRdb stores in-frame clones only, minus some. The table includes tens of thousands of clones, roughly 87% detected once. CDR1 is SGHAT and CDR2 is FQNNGV in the germline V gene. V gave up 4 bases and J gave up 6 bases, with 10 bases separating them. The CDR3 length is 12 residues. The sample comes from a study of T cell changes during pregnancy in multiple sclerosis. The sample was CD4+ T cells from peripheral blood mononuclear cells, taken in the first trimester of pregnancy. The chain has TRBV11-2 and TRBJ2-7, with no clear D. This TCR came from a female donor with multiple sclerosis, enrolled in a pregnancy study. CDR3 DNA: TGTGCCAGCAGCTCACTAAACGGCGAGCAGTACTTC. This sequence encodes CASSSLNGEQYF.